The following is a T cell receptor (beta chain) sequence with its context. What it recognizes is unknown. TCRdb reanalysed the 5' RACE reads using MiXCR and keeps one entry per CDR3 protein. The repertoire holds around 140,000 distinct CDR3 sequences, approximately 6% seen once, with approximately 2% in the top ten. The data originate from a study of T-cell memory formation after mild COVID-19. The study's findings and limits: CM and EM subsets held most contracting CD4+ clones; EMRA held CD8+ ones. Day 37-peaking second-wave clones had unconfirmed SARS-CoV-2 specificity.

The CDR3 runs 13 residues. Germline CDR1 and CDR2: SQVTM and ANQGSEA. V lost 6 bases and J lost 7, with 18 bases in between. This chain uses TRBV29-1 with TRBJ1-2; D might be TRBD1 (5 bases). Source material: PBMCs or a T cell subset sorted from them (not recorded which). This clonotype was sampled from an adult woman who had mild COVID-19 (a few samples of this study predate the infection). Cell type and time point are not known. As DNA, the CDR3 is TGCAGCGTGGGACGCATAAATAAGGTTGGCTACACCTTC. Its protein product is CSVGRINKVGYTF.